The clone carrying this T cell receptor beta chain was observed a handful of times. The antigen is unknown. The J segment lost 0 bases and the V segment lost 5 bases, leaving 7 bases of the junction unmatched. The length of the CDR3 is 18 residues. Per germline, CDR1 SGHVS and CDR2 FNYEAQ. This entry is derived from a study of T cell repertoires in cytomegalovirus infection. Notes on the study in general: Clonotype analysis showed dominance of the ex vivo response by HLA-C-restricted CMV-specific TCR beta clonotypes.

TCRdb itself ran the reads through MiXCR, one entry per CDR3 protein. Of roughly 200,000 distinct CDR3 sequences in the sample, 38% are singletons; the top ten hold approximately 60%. The genes are TRBV7-6 and TRBJ2-1; TRBD2 matches at 13 bases. The clonotype originates from a human donor in good health (CMV status not recorded). Some clones in this sample may be carry-over from other donors' samples. The material was CD8+ T cells from cultured PBMCs, obtained from culture after CMV antigen stimulation. The chain's CDR3 is CASSLTSGRALSYNEQFF. The CDR3 DNA is TGTGCCAGCAGCCTAACTAGCGGGAGGGCCCTCTCCTACAATGAGCAGTTCTTC. Drawing the rest from reference TRBV7-6 and TRBJ2-1, the complete variable domain is GAGVSQSPRYKVTKRGQDVALRCDPISGHVSLYWYRQALGQGPEFLTYFNYEAQQDKSGLPNDRFSAERPEGSISTLTIQRTEQRDSAMYRCASSLTSGRALSYNEQFFGPGTRLTVL.